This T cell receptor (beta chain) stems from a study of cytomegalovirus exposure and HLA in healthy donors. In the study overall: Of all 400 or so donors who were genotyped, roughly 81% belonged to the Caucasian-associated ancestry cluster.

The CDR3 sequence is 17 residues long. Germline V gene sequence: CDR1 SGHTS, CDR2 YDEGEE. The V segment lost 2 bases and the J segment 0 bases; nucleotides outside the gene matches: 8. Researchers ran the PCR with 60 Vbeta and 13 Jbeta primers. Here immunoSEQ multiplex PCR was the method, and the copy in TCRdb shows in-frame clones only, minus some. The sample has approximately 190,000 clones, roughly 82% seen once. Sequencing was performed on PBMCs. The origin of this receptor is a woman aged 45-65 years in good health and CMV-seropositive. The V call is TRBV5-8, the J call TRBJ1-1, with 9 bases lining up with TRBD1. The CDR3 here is CASSFRDRAFLNTEAFF. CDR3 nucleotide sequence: TGTGCCAGCAGCTTTAGGGACAGGGCCTTCCTGAACACTGAAGCTTTCTTT.